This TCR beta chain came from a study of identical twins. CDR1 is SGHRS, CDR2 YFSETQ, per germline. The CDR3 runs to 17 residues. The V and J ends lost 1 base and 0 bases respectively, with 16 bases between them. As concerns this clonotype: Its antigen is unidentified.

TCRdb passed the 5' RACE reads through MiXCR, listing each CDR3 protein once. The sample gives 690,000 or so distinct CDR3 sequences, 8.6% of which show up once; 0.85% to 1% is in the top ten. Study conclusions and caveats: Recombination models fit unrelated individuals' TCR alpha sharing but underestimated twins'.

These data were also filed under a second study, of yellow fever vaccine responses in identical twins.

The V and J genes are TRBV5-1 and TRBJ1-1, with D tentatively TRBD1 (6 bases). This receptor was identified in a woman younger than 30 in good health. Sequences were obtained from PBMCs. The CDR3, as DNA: TGCGCCAGCAGCTTGATGCAGGGGTCGAGCCTGAACACTGAAGCTTTCTTT. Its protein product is CASSLMQGSSLNTEAFF. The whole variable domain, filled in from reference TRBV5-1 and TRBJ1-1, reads KAGVTQTPRYLIKTRGQQVTLSCSPISGHRSVSWYQQTPGQGLQFLFEYFSETQRNKGNFPGRFSGRQFSNSRSEMNVSTLELGDSALYLCASSLMQGSSLNTEAFFGQGTRLTVV.